Here is one TCR beta chain with its context. The antigen remains unidentified. The data belong to a study of OX40 agonist ivuxolimab in advanced cancers. Broader study findings: Also present in some nonresponders was a low level of normalized T-cell clonal expansion. Expanded peripheral T-cell antigen specificity went undetermined. CD8+ T cells averaged more expanded clones than CD4+.

The protocol was immunoSEQ multiplex PCR, while the TCRdb copy is restricted to in-frame clones and leaves out a portion. The table has about 84,000 clones, 75% to 90% seen once. Autoimmune disease history or systemic immunosuppression barred patients. V dropped 0 bases and J dropped 6 bases, with 11 bases sitting between them. CDR3 length: 14 amino acids. Germline CDR1 MNHNY, CDR2 SVGAGI (reference sequence). The starting material was CD4+ or CD8+ T cells sorted from blood, obtained in a trial of the OX40 agonist ivuxolimab. This receptor was identified in an adult with an advanced solid tumor such as melanoma, head and neck, liver or kidney cancer. The genes are TRBV6-6 and TRBJ1-2, with D unresolved. The CDR3 region is CASSYSGKTDGYTF. In DNA, the CDR3 is TGTGCCAGCAGTTACTCCGGGAAGACGGATGGCTACACCTTC.